This T cell receptor (beta chain) was found in a study of T cells after yellow fever vaccination. MiXCR, run by TCRdb on the 5' RACE reads, gives a single entry per CDR3 protein. The table includes approximately 96,000 distinct CDR3 sequences, about 8.4% detected once. Study findings and constraints: Sorted repertoires could include abundant contaminating clonotypes from bulk cells.

There are a few counts of this clonotype. The sample was CD8+ T cells not binding an NS4B(214-222) dextramer, sorted from PBMCs, taken around 16 days after the first yellow fever vaccination. This clonotype was obtained from a young man who received the YFV17D yellow fever vaccine.

The CDR3 sequence: CASSHDTGDSYEQYF. CDR3 in DNA: TGTGCCAGCAGCCACGACACCGGGGACTCCTACGAGCAGTACTTC. The chain combines TRBV3-1 with TRBJ2-7; D possibly corresponds to TRBD2 (5 bases). The CDR3 covers 15 residues. V gave up 3 bases and J gave up 0 bases, with 12 bases separating them. The germline gives CDR1 LGHDT, CDR2 YNNKEL (reference sequence).